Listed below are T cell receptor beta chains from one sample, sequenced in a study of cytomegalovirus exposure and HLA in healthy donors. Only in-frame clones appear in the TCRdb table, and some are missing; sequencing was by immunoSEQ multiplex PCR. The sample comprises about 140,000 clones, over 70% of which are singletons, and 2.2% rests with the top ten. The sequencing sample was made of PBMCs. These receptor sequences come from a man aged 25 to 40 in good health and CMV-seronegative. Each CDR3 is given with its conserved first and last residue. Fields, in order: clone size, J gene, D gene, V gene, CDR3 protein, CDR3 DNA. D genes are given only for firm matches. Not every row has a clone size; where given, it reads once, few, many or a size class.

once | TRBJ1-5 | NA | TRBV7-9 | CASSSNDRNNQPQHF | TGTGCCAGCAGCTCGAATGACAGGAACAATCAGCCCCAGCATTTT
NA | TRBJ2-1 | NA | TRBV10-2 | CASSGGGPPMNEQFF | TGCGCCAGCAGTGGGGGAGGACCACCCATGAATGAGCAGTTCTTC
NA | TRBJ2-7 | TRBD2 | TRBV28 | CASSLAGTYEQYF | TGTGCCAGCAGTCTAGCGGGGACCTACGAGCAGTACTTC
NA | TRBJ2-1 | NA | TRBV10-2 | CASSSYNNEQFF | TGCGCCAGCAGCTCTTATAACAATGAGCAGTTCTTC
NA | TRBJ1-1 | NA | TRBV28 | CASSSVVSPDMAFF | TGTGCCAGCAGCTCGGTTGTGAGTCCCGATATGGCTTTCTTT
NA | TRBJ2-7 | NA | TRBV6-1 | CASSELQGSVYEQYF | TGTGCCAGCAGTGAACTGCAGGGCTCTGTCTACGAGCAGTACTTC
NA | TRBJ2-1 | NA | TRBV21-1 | CASSKGRANEQFF | TGTGCCAGCAGCAAAGGCAGGGCCAATGAGCAGTTCTTC
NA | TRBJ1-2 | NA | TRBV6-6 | CASSRPGAPSYGYTF | TGTGCCAGCAGCCGACCAGGGGCACCTTCTTATGGCTACACCTTC
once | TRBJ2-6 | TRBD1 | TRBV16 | CASSQLGTGRSGANVLTF | TGTGCCAGCAGCCAATTAGGGACAGGGCGCTCTGGGGCCAACGTCCTGACTTTC
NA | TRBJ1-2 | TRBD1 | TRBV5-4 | CASSQQGADGYTF | TGTGCCAGCAGTCAACAGGGGGCGGACGGCTACACCTTC
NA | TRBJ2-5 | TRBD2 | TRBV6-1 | CASSDLLAGAETQYF | TGTGCCAGCAGTGATTTACTAGCGGGAGCAGAGACCCAGTACTTC
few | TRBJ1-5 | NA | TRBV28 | CASIPGVNQPQHF | TGTGCCAGCATCCCCGGGGTCAATCAGCCCCAGCATTTT
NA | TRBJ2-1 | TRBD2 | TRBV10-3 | CATGLDEQFF | TGTGCCACGGGACTAGATGAGCAGTTCTTC
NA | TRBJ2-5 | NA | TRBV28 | CASTNFWEGGQETQYF | TGTGCCAGCACCAACTTTTGGGAGGGGGGCCAAGAGACCCAGTACTTC
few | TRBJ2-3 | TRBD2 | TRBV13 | CASSSRLAGALADTQYF | TGTGCCAGCAGCTCGCGACTAGCGGGAGCACTGGCAGATACGCAGTATTTT
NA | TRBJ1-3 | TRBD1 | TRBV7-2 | CASSLGTGPLSGNTIYF | TGTGCCAGCAGCTTAGGGACAGGGCCCCTCTCTGGAAACACCATATATTTT
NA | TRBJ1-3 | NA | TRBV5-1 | CASSLEFRGAGNTIYF | TGCGCCAGCAGCTTGGAGTTTCGGGGGGCTGGAAACACCATATATTTT
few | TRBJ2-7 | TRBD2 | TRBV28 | CASSGGSSYEQYF | TGTGCCAGCAGCGGGGGGTCCTCCTACGAGCAGTACTTC
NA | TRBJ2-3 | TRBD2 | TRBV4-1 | CASSLTSGIPDTQYF | TGCGCCAGCAGCTTGACTAGCGGGATTCCAGATACGCAGTATTTT
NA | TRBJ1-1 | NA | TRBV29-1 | CSARGGRGNTEAFF | TGCAGCGCCCGCGGGGGGCGAGGGAACACTGAAGCTTTCTTT